This is a list of T cell receptor beta chains from one sample in a study of blood T cell repertoires in COVID-19. The assay was immunoSEQ multiplex PCR, and TCRdb's table has in-frame clones only and misses some. The repertoire holds 350,000 to 400,000 clones, with roughly 89% as singletons. Sequenced: PBMCs or T cells enriched from blood (not recorded which). All receptors come from a woman aged 25 to 45 who had recovered from COVID-19. Each CDR3 is given with its conserved first and last residue. Each record gives: clone size, J gene, D gene, V gene, CDR3 protein, CDR3 DNA. The D gene is left open where the match is weak. The listing skips clone size in some rows; elsewhere it reads once, few, many or a size class.

clone size: -; J gene: TRBJ2-7; D gene: -; V gene: TRBV5-1; CDR3 protein: CASSRTAGDLGEQYF; CDR3 DNA: TGCGCCAGCAGCAGAACAGCGGGTGACCTGGGGGAGCAGTACTTC
clone size: -; J gene: TRBJ1-2; D gene: TRBD1; V gene: TRBV30; CDR3 protein: CAWSVLQGGNYGYTF; CDR3 DNA: TGTGCCTGGAGTGTACTCCAGGGGGGTAACTATGGCTACACCTTC
clone size: -; J gene: TRBJ2-7; D gene: -; V gene: TRBV10-3; CDR3 protein: CAISESKSHSYEQYF; CDR3 DNA: TGTGCCATCAGTGAGTCGAAGAGCCACTCCTACGAGCAGTACTTC
clone size: -; J gene: TRBJ1-2; D gene: -; V gene: TRBV30; CDR3 protein: CASPLGPYGYTF; CDR3 DNA: TGTGCCTCCCCTCTGGGGCCTTATGGCTACACCTTC
clone size: -; J gene: TRBJ2-3; D gene: TRBD2; V gene: TRBV7-3; CDR3 protein: CASSLNPLLAGASTDTQYF; CDR3 DNA: TGTGCCAGCAGCTTAAATCCCTTACTAGCGGGGGCTAGCACAGATACGCAGTATTTT
clone size: -; J gene: TRBJ1-2; D gene: TRBD1; V gene: TRBV4-3; CDR3 protein: CASSQDPQGLYTF; CDR3 DNA: TGCGCCAGCAGCCAGGATCCACAGGGGCTGTACACCTTC
clone size: -; J gene: TRBJ2-7; D gene: TRBD2; V gene: TRBV15; CDR3 protein: CATSRDLGLAHEQYF; CDR3 DNA: TGTGCCACCAGCAGAGATCTGGGACTAGCTCACGAGCAGTACTTC
clone size: -; J gene: TRBJ1-5; D gene: -; V gene: TRBV30; CDR3 protein: CAFDDFSNQPQHF; CDR3 DNA: TGTGCCTTCGATGACTTTAGCAATCAGCCCCAGCATTTT
clone size: -; J gene: TRBJ2-2; D gene: -; V gene: TRBV6-6; CDR3 protein: CASSRPGQLTNTGELFF; CDR3 DNA: TGTGCCAGCAGCCGACCCGGACAGTTAACGAACACCGGGGAGCTGTTTTTT
clone size: -; J gene: TRBJ2-7; D gene: -; V gene: TRBV27; CDR3 protein: CASSLPLSYEQYF; CDR3 DNA: TGTGCCAGCAGTTTACCCCTTTCCTACGAGCAGTACTTC
clone size: -; J gene: TRBJ2-7; D gene: TRBD1; V gene: TRBV28; CDR3 protein: CASSSGTEPYEQYF; CDR3 DNA: TGTGCCAGCAGTTCCGGGACAGAGCCCTACGAGCAGTACTTC
clone size: -; J gene: TRBJ1-5; D gene: -; V gene: TRBV11-2; CDR3 protein: CASSQGTNQPQHF; CDR3 DNA: TGTGCCAGCAGCCAGGGGACGAATCAGCCCCAGCATTTT
clone size: -; J gene: TRBJ2-2; D gene: -; V gene: TRBV19; CDR3 protein: CASSIDKGVFSPGELFF; CDR3 DNA: TGTGCCAGTAGTATAGATAAGGGGGTCTTTTCGCCCGGGGAGCTGTTTTTT
clone size: -; J gene: TRBJ1-1; D gene: -; V gene: TRBV6-5; CDR3 protein: CASSYCEGLAEAFF; CDR3 DNA: TGTGCCAGCAGTTATTGTGAGGGTCTCGCTGAAGCTTTCTTT
clone size: few; J gene: TRBJ1-1; D gene: TRBD1; V gene: TRBV19; CDR3 protein: CASSTGGRWTEAFF; CDR3 DNA: TGTGCCAGTAGTACAGGGGGCAGGTGGACTGAAGCTTTCTTT
clone size: -; J gene: TRBJ2-2; D gene: -; V gene: TRBV5-5; CDR3 protein: CASSQMNTGELFF; CDR3 DNA: TGTGCCAGCAGCCAGATGAACACCGGGGAGCTGTTTTTT
clone size: -; J gene: TRBJ1-1; D gene: -; V gene: TRBV19; CDR3 protein: CASSIRVNTEAFF; CDR3 DNA: TGTGCCAGTAGTATACGCGTGAACACTGAAGCTTTCTTT
clone size: -; J gene: TRBJ2-1; D gene: -; V gene: TRBV5-1; CDR3 protein: CASSRGQTRPDEQFF; CDR3 DNA: TGCGCCAGCAGCAGGGGCCAAACCCGGCCGGATGAGCAGTTCTTC
clone size: once; J gene: TRBJ2-7; D gene: -; V gene: TRBV30; CDR3 protein: CAWRAGTLYEQYF; CDR3 DNA: TGTGCCTGGAGGGCAGGAACCCTCTACGAGCAGTACTTC
clone size: -; J gene: TRBJ2-3; D gene: -; V gene: TRBV5-1; CDR3 protein: CASSLGGLSTDTQYF; CDR3 DNA: TGCGCCAGCAGCTTGGGGGGGCTCTCTACAGATACGCAGTATTTT
clone size: -; J gene: TRBJ1-2; D gene: -; V gene: TRBV7-9; CDR3 protein: CASSLIAWQGYGYTF; CDR3 DNA: TGTGCCAGCAGCCTGATTGCGTGGCAGGGCTATGGCTACACCTTC
clone size: -; J gene: TRBJ2-1; D gene: TRBD1; V gene: TRBV11-2; CDR3 protein: CASTPEWDRSFNEQFF; CDR3 DNA: TGTGCCAGCACCCCTGAGTGGGACAGGAGTTTCAATGAGCAGTTCTTC
clone size: -; J gene: TRBJ1-2; D gene: -; V gene: TRBV18; CDR3 protein: CASSQVDSQGSYTF; CDR3 DNA: TGTGCCAGCTCACAAGTCGACTCACAGGGTAGCTACACCTTC
clone size: -; J gene: TRBJ2-5; D gene: -; V gene: TRBV10-1; CDR3 protein: CASSDTRETQYF; CDR3 DNA: TGCGCCAGCAGCGACACTAGAGAGACCCAGTACTTC
clone size: once; J gene: TRBJ2-1; D gene: TRBD1; V gene: TRBV11-2; CDR3 protein: CASSFPGGQGAGGEQFF; CDR3 DNA: TGTGCCAGCAGCTTCCCAGGCGGACAGGGGGCAGGGGGCGAGCAGTTCTTC
clone size: -; J gene: TRBJ1-5; D gene: -; V gene: TRBV7-2; CDR3 protein: CASSYRFNQPQHF; CDR3 DNA: TGTGCCAGCAGCTACAGATTCAATCAGCCCCAGCATTTT
clone size: -; J gene: TRBJ1-3; D gene: -; V gene: TRBV7-6; CDR3 protein: CASASRANSGNTIYF; CDR3 DNA: TGTGCCAGCGCAAGCAGGGCGAACTCTGGAAACACCATATATTTT
clone size: -; J gene: TRBJ1-4; D gene: -; V gene: TRBV10-3; CDR3 protein: CAISESREKLFF; CDR3 DNA: TGTGCCATCAGTGAGTCGCGCGAAAAACTGTTTTTT
clone size: -; J gene: TRBJ1-2; D gene: -; V gene: TRBV9; CDR3 protein: CASTVEGDYGYTF; CDR3 DNA: TGTGCCAGCACTGTCGAGGGGGACTATGGCTACACCTTC
clone size: -; J gene: TRBJ2-7; D gene: -; V gene: TRBV6-5; CDR3 protein: CASIDTRQYYEQYF; CDR3 DNA: TGTGCCAGCATCGATACCCGACAATACTACGAGCAGTACTTC
clone size: -; J gene: TRBJ1-6; D gene: -; V gene: TRBV27; CDR3 protein: CASSLGLWRSSTYYNSPLHF; CDR3 DNA: TGTGCCAGCAGTTTAGGTCTTTGGCGGTCCTCCACTTATTATAATTCACCCCTCCACTTT
clone size: -; J gene: TRBJ2-5; D gene: TRBD2; V gene: TRBV27; CDR3 protein: CASSFFGRGEETQYF; CDR3 DNA: TGTGCCAGCAGTTTTTTCGGGCGGGGGGAAGAGACCCAGTACTTC
clone size: -; J gene: TRBJ1-1; D gene: -; V gene: TRBV9; CDR3 protein: CASSVAPDTEAFF; CDR3 DNA: TGTGCCAGCAGCGTAGCCCCGGACACTGAAGCTTTCTTT
clone size: -; J gene: TRBJ2-2; D gene: TRBD2; V gene: TRBV27; CDR3 protein: CASRSPAGGPNTGELFF; CDR3 DNA: TGTGCCAGCAGGTCTCCAGCGGGGGGGCCTAACACCGGGGAGCTGTTTTTT
clone size: once; J gene: TRBJ2-7; D gene: -; V gene: TRBV4-1; CDR3 protein: CASSQGVTGEQYF; CDR3 DNA: TGCGCCAGCAGCCAAGGGGTAACGGGCGAGCAGTACTTC
clone size: once; J gene: TRBJ2-3; D gene: -; V gene: TRBV27; CDR3 protein: CASSSDPRGTDTQYF; CDR3 DNA: TGTGCCAGCAGCTCTGACCCACGAGGGACAGATACGCAGTATTTT
clone size: -; J gene: TRBJ1-4; D gene: TRBD1; V gene: TRBV2; CDR3 protein: CASDNIGQGDEKLFF; CDR3 DNA: TGTGCCAGCGACAATATCGGACAGGGTGACGAAAAACTGTTTTTT
clone size: -; J gene: TRBJ2-7; D gene: -; V gene: TRBV7-2; CDR3 protein: CASSLVVWGDSEQYF; CDR3 DNA: TGTGCCAGCAGCTTAGTGGTATGGGGGGACTCCGAGCAGTACTTC
clone size: -; J gene: TRBJ1-1; D gene: TRBD1; V gene: TRBV19; CDR3 protein: CATLGQGMMNTEAFF; CDR3 DNA: TGTGCCACCCTAGGACAGGGCATGATGAACACTGAAGCTTTCTTT
clone size: -; J gene: TRBJ1-1; D gene: TRBD1; V gene: TRBV15; CDR3 protein: CATSRLTGVSAEAFF; CDR3 DNA: TGTGCCACCAGCAGATTAACAGGGGTTAGCGCTGAAGCTTTCTTT
clone size: -; J gene: TRBJ1-5; D gene: TRBD1; V gene: TRBV6-1; CDR3 protein: CASSEARDRANQPQHF; CDR3 DNA: TGTGCCAGCAGTGAAGCTCGAGACAGGGCCAATCAGCCCCAGCATTTT
clone size: -; J gene: TRBJ2-7; D gene: -; V gene: TRBV5-6; CDR3 protein: CASSLVQGYSYEQYF; CDR3 DNA: TGTGCCAGCAGCTTGGTTCAGGGATACTCCTACGAGCAGTACTTC
clone size: -; J gene: TRBJ1-2; D gene: TRBD1; V gene: TRBV3-1/TRBV3-2; CDR3 protein: CASSEGQGGNYGYTF; CDR3 DNA: TGTGCCAGCAGCGAGGGACAGGGGGGTAACTATGGCTACACCTTC
clone size: -; J gene: TRBJ2-1; D gene: -; V gene: TRBV7-2; CDR3 protein: CASSQRPGDNEQFF; CDR3 DNA: TGTGCCAGCAGCCAAAGGCCGGGGGACAATGAGCAGTTCTTC
clone size: -; J gene: TRBJ1-1; D gene: -; V gene: TRBV27; CDR3 protein: CASSFGGNTEAFF; CDR3 DNA: TGTGCCAGCAGTTTTGGAGGAAACACTGAAGCTTTCTTT
clone size: -; J gene: TRBJ1-5; D gene: -; V gene: TRBV15; CDR3 protein: CATSRAPKPTRQPQHF; CDR3 DNA: TGTGCCACCAGCAGAGCCCCTAAACCAACTAGGCAGCCCCAGCATTTT
clone size: -; J gene: TRBJ1-3; D gene: -; V gene: TRBV9; CDR3 protein: CASSVVPDRRRSTIYF; CDR3 DNA: TGTGCCAGCAGCGTAGTACCAGATCGGAGACGTAGCACCATATATTTT
clone size: -; J gene: TRBJ1-3; D gene: -; V gene: TRBV13; CDR3 protein: CASTRRPLGRARGNTIYF; CDR3 DNA: TGTGCCAGCACCCGTCGGCCCTTGGGGAGGGCCCGGGGAAACACCATATATTTT
clone size: -; J gene: TRBJ2-3; D gene: -; V gene: TRBV7-3; CDR3 protein: CASSLSGFRTDTQYF; CDR3 DNA: TGTGCCAGCAGCTTATCCGGGTTTCGCACAGATACGCAGTATTTT
clone size: -; J gene: TRBJ2-1; D gene: -; V gene: TRBV6-5; CDR3 protein: CASSSQGSNEQFF; CDR3 DNA: TGTGCCAGCAGTTCCCAGGGCTCCAATGAGCAGTTCTTC